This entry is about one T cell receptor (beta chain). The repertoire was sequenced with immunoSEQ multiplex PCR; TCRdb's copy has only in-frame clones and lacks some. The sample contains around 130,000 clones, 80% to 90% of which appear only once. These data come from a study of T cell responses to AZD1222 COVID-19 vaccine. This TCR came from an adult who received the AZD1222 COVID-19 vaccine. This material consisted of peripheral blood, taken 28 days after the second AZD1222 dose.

As DNA, the CDR3 is TGCAGCTACTCCGGAGGGCAGGGGGGCGCCTACGAGCAGTACTTC. Translated, it gives CSYSGGQGGAYEQYF. The V gene is TRBV29-1, the J gene TRBJ2-7; possible D gene TRBD1, 7 bases. V lost 8 bases, J lost 2 bases, and 22 bases lay in between. CDR1 is SQVTM and CDR2 is ANQGSEA in the germline V gene. There are 15 residues in the CDR3.